The subject of this entry is one T cell receptor (beta chain). The antigen remains unidentified. This specimen comes from a study of post-analysis software for immune sequencing data. In the study overall: Recorded subtypes: relapsing-remitting, secondary progressive, progressive-relapsing; some patients unannotated. General study results and limits: Controls had significantly higher normalized Chao1 diversity than multiple sclerosis patients. Five or six TRBV segments, TRBV5-6, TRBV5-1 and TRBV20-1 among them, were found more frequent in patients than controls.

Tagging with unique molecular identifiers was a feature of the TCR beta cDNA libraries. Input of about 0.9 to 10 million T cells yielded roughly 530,000 cDNA molecules. MiXCR, run by TCRdb on the PCR reads, gives a single entry per CDR3 protein. Of about 500,000 distinct CDR3 sequences listed, around 40% are singletons. The CDR3 runs to 14 residues. Germline-derived CDR1 and CDR2 are DFQATT and SNEGSKA (reference sequence). Sequenced material: blood. The TCR was taken from a girl under 18 with multiple sclerosis. V is TRBV20-1 and J is TRBJ2-5, with 9 nucleotides matching TRBD2. The J call may be mistaken, given a closer DNA end match to TRBJ2-7. CDR3: CSARGGTSLVEQYF. CDR3 nucleotide sequence: TGCAGTGCTAGGGGCGGGACTAGCTTGGTCGAGCAGTACTTC.